Below, 11 T cell receptor beta chains from the same sample are listed, as sequenced in a study of CD8+ T cells in alopecia areata. Extraction and reverse transcription of RNA yielded cDNA as the sequencing template. The table came from immunoSEQ multiplex PCR; TCRdb's copy has only in-frame clones and leaves some out. Altogether around 140,000 clones are present, about 89% being singletons, with the ten largest covering over 13%. Sequenced here: CD8+ T cells sorted from blood, sampled at week 0. Receptors were obtained from a human donor with alopecia areata.

As concerns this clone: The same CDR3 can be traced to other DNA sequences in this sample. CDR3 loop: CASSIGGLEAFF. CDR3 nucleotide sequence: TGTGCCAGTAGTATAGGAGGTCTTGAAGCTTTCTTT. This chain joins TRBV19 and TRBJ1-1, with unresolved D. V gave up 1 base and J gave up 7 bases, with 7 bases separating them. Germline CDR1 reads LNHDA; CDR2 reads SQIVND (reference sequence). CDR3 size: 12 residues.

The chain couples TRBV13 to TRBJ2-1; D is unclear. Germline V lookup: CDR1 PRHDT, CDR2 FYEKMQ (reference sequence). V shed 6 bases and J shed 4 bases, with 10 bases lying between them. The CDR3 has 13 residues. The CDR3 is CASRHGAYNEQFF. CDR3 in DNA: TGTGCCAGCAGGCACGGAGCGTACAATGAGCAGTTCTTC.

The chain joins TRBV4-1 to TRBJ2-1; no reliable D call. This CDR3 region has 12 residues. Looked up from germline, CDR1 is MGHRA and CDR2 is YSYEKL. The ends were cut back, 1 base at V and 9 bases at J, with 7 bases in the middle. The CDR3 bases are TGCGCCAGCAGCCAAGTTATGACTGAGCAGTTCTTC. It yields the protein CASSQVMTEQFF.

The chain uses TRBV7-8 and TRBJ2-3; TRBD1 matches at 9 bases. This CDR3 spans 17 amino acids. V lost 5 bases, J lost 4 bases, and 13 bases stayed unmatched. Germline values: CDR1 SGHVS, CDR2 FQNEAQ. The CDR3 coding sequence is TGTGCCAGCAGCCTAAAATCACCGGGACAGGGTGCAGATACGCAGTATTTT. This translates into CASSLKSPGQGADTQYF.

The chain uses TRBV11-2 and TRBJ2-1; tentatively, D is TRBD2 (6 bases). Germline V gene data show CDR1 as SGHAT and CDR2 as FQNNGV. This CDR3 comprises 14 residues. The V end lost 5 bases, the J end lost 6 bases, and 14 bases lay between the germline ends. CDR3 DNA: TGTGCCAGCAGCCGTCCGGGACTTAGCAATGAGCAGTTCTTC. Protein sequence: CASSRPGLSNEQFF.

The rearrangement joins TRBV9 to TRBJ2-7; the match to TRBD1 covers 9 bases. V trimming: 3 bases; J trimming: 4 bases; junction bases outside the gene matches: 8. The CDR3 has 15 residues. CDR1 is SGDLS, CDR2 YYNGEE, per germline. The CDR3 DNA reads TGTGCCAGCAGCGACCGGGACAGGGTTATGTACGAGCAGTACTTC. This sequence encodes CASSDRDRVMYEQYF.

J is TRBJ1-2 and V is TRBV29-1, with D possibly TRBD1 on 6 matching bases. The CDR3 is 13 residues long. The V gene lost 1 base and the J gene lost 8 bases, with 14 bases spanning the gap. CDR1 SQVTM and CDR2 ANQGSEA come from the germline V gene. CDR3 DNA: TGCAGCGTTGAAGTTGCGGGGGGCCACGGCTACACCTTC. Translated: CSVEVAGGHGYTF.

The chain couples TRBV29-1 to TRBJ1-1; D is undetermined. Per the germline V gene, CDR1 is SQVTM and CDR2 is ANQGSEA. This CDR3 region has 13 residues. The V end lost 5 bases, the J end lost 11 bases, and 21 bases lay between the germline ends. The CDR3 loop reads CSVFHPPNFEAFF. The CDR3 region has the DNA TGCAGCGTTTTCCATCCCCCGAATTTCGAGGCTTTCTTT.

The chain combines TRBV27 with TRBJ2-7; D gene ambiguous. CDR3 size: 14 residues. The germline CDR1 and CDR2 sequences are MNHEY and SMNVEV (reference sequence). Trimming shortened V by 3 bases and J by 6 bases, and 15 bases separated the two germline ends. The CDR3 is CASSFRQELSEQYF. The CDR3 region has the DNA TGTGCCAGCAGTTTCAGGCAGGAACTTAGCGAGCAGTACTTC.

The chain recombines TRBV9 with TRBJ2-3; TRBD2 matches at 11 bases. The ends lost 4 bases at V and 5 bases at J; junction bases unmatched: 9. The CDR3 spans 16 residues. The germline V gene has CDR1 SGDLS and CDR2 YYNGEE. Here the CDR3 reads CASSLQSSGGRDTQYF. The DNA of the CDR3 is TGTGCCAGCAGCCTCCAATCTAGCGGGGGGAGAGATACGCAGTATTTT.

The rearrangement links TRBV6-5 to TRBJ2-2; the D is unclear. Per the germline V gene, CDR1 is MNHEY and CDR2 is SVGAGI. The V end was cut by 6 bases, the J end by 4 bases, with 12 bases between. This CDR3 spans 14 amino acids. The CDR3, as DNA: TGTGCCAGCAGCTTGGGGTTAGGCACCGGGGAGCTGTTTTTT. Amino acids: CASSLGLGTGELFF.